A single sample gave rise to the 15 T cell receptor beta chains below, sequenced in a study of beta chain features in type 1 diabetes. Expressed TCRB transcripts were sequenced because the isolated RNA had all been reverse transcribed beforehand. Here immunoSEQ multiplex PCR was the method, and the copy in TCRdb shows in-frame clones only, minus some. The table lists 680,000 or so clones, 15% of them singletons, with roughly 0.098% in the top ten. The sequencing input was naive CD4+ T cells from blood. The receptors come from a man between 18 and 29 years old in good health.

The chain carries TRBV18 and TRBJ1-1, with 8 bases identical to TRBD1. V gave up 3 bases and J gave up 5 bases; unmatched junction bases: 5. Germline V gives CDR1 KGHSH, CDR2 LQKENI. The CDR3 length is 14 residues. The DNA for the CDR3 is TGTGCCAGCTCACCCCAGGGGGCCCGGACTGAAGCTTTCTTT. This sequence encodes CASSPQGARTEAFF.

This clone has a handful of counts. V usage is TRBV27 and J usage is TRBJ1-2; the match to TRBD1 covers 8 bases. The germline CDR1 and CDR2 sequences are MNHEY and SMNVEV (reference sequence). Trimming at V came to 3 bases and at J to 5 bases, leaving 14 bases not matched to a gene. The CDR3 consists of 17 residues. CDR3 loop: CASSFLSHRGGDYGYTF. The CDR3 DNA reads TGTGCCAGCAGTTTCTTGTCCCACAGGGGGGGAGATTATGGCTACACCTTC.

The chain couples TRBV2 to TRBJ2-3; tentative D call: TRBD2 (5 bases). V was trimmed by 4 bases and J by 6 bases, leaving 14 bases between them. Germline V gives CDR1 SNHLY, CDR2 FYNNEI. The CDR3 has 14 amino acids. Here the CDR3 reads CASSVGRPPDTQYF. CDR3 in DNA: TGTGCCAGCAGTGTGGGGAGACCACCGGATACGCAGTATTTT.

The table lists this clone with many counts. The gene calls are TRBV10-3 and TRBJ2-7; TRBD1 aligns across 7 bases. Germline CDR1 reads ENHRY; CDR2 reads SYGVKD. The V segment lost 3 bases and the J segment 3 bases; nucleotides outside the gene matches: 2. The CDR3 length is 13 residues. CDR3 DNA sequence: TGTGCCATCAGTGAAAACAGGGGCTACGAGCAGTACTTC. Translating gives CAISENRGYEQYF.

This clone occurred a few times. The CDR3 reads CASRLSGWTGELFF. CDR3 in DNA: TGTGCCAGTAGGCTCTCAGGGTGGACCGGGGAGCTGTTTTTT. V usage is TRBV19 and J usage is TRBJ2-2; D possibly corresponds to TRBD1 (5 bases). The CDR3 sequence is 14 residues long. Germline CDR1 is LNHDA and CDR2 is SQIVND (reference sequence). V dropped 6 bases and J dropped 5 bases, with 13 bases sitting between them.

This chain connects TRBV7-8 to TRBJ2-5; D possibly corresponds to TRBD2 (6 bases). Trimming pared 6 bases from V and 14 bases from J, leaving 28 bases between. Germline V gene sequence: CDR1 SGHVS, CDR2 FQNEAQ. This CDR3 region has 15 residues. CDR3 amino acids: CASRHDRDSYIVSYF. In DNA form, the CDR3 reads TGTGCCAGCAGGCACGACCGGGACTCTTACATCGTGAGTTACTTC.

DNA for the CDR3: TGTGCCAGCAGCTTGTTTTCCCGCACAGTGAACACTGAAGCTTTCTTT. Its protein is CASSLFSRTVNTEAFF. The chain employs TRBV5-6 and TRBJ1-1; no firm D call. The CDR3 has 16 amino acids. Trimming stripped 1 base from V and 0 bases from J, with 13 bases between. Germline CDR1 and CDR2: SGHDT and YYEEEE.

The chain links TRBV9 to TRBJ1-2; 9 bases align to TRBD1. From germline, CDR1 is SGDLS and CDR2 YYNGEE. The CDR3 extends over 14 amino acids. The V segment lost 4 bases and the J segment 8 bases; nucleotides outside the gene matches: 9. CDR3 sequence (DNA): TGTGCCAGCAGCACCCTTACAGGGGGCAGAGGCTACACCTTC. It yields the protein CASSTLTGGRGYTF.

The chain uses TRBV28 and TRBJ2-1; possibly TRBD2 for D (5 bases). The CDR3 runs 17 residues. Germline-derived CDR1 and CDR2 are MDHEN and SYDVKM. Trimming took off 6 bases at V and 0 bases at J, with 18 bases between the two ends. The CDR3 nucleotides read TGTGCCAGCAGCCTCCCCTTGGGGAGCAGCTCCTACAATGAGCAGTTCTTC. Encoded protein: CASSLPLGSSSYNEQFF. Based on the CDR3 plus reference TRBV28 and TRBJ2-1, the full variable domain is DVKVTQSSRYLVKRTGEKVFLECVQDMDHENMFWYRQDPGLGLRLIYFSYDVKMKEKGDIPEGYSVSREKKERFSLILESASTNQTSMYLCASSLPLGSSSYNEQFFGPGTRLTVL.

J is TRBJ1-4 and V is TRBV7-9; D might be TRBD1 (5 bases). The CDR3 runs to 15 residues. V lost 2 bases and J 6 bases, leaving 13 bases between the germline ends. Germline lookup yields CDR1 SEHNR and CDR2 FQNEAQ (reference sequence). The chain's CDR3 is CASSLMRGIDEKLFF. As DNA, the CDR3 is TGTGCCAGCAGCTTAATGCGGGGCATCGATGAAAAACTGTTTTTT.

The chain links TRBV10-3 to TRBJ2-2; D remains unclear. V was shortened by 6 bases and J by 4 bases, with 9 bases between the two germline ends. Looked up from germline, CDR1 is ENHRY and CDR2 is SYGVKD. The CDR3 spans 13 residues. CDR3 nucleotides: TGTGCCATCAGGCAGACCTCCACCGGGGAGCTGTTTTTT. Translation: CAIRQTSTGELFF.

V usage is TRBV4-3 and J usage is TRBJ2-6; D may be TRBD1 (5 bases). V lost 1 base, J lost 0 bases, and 10 bases lay in between. The CDR3 totals 17 residues. Germline lookup yields CDR1 LGHNA and CDR2 YSLEER. CDR3 bases: TGCGCCAGCAGCCAAGGCGGACATGGCTCTGGGGCCAACGTCCTGACTTTC. Residues: CASSQGGHGSGANVLTF.

The rearrangement links TRBV10-3 to TRBJ1-5, with D tentatively TRBD1 (5 bases). The CDR3 has 13 amino acids. Germline CDR1 ENHRY, CDR2 SYGVKD. V was cut by 9 bases and J by 6 bases, with 15 bases left in between. The CDR3 loop is CAIGGGDSQPQHF. DNA for the CDR3: TGTGCCATAGGTGGGGGGGATAGTCAGCCCCAGCATTTT.

The CDR3 region has the DNA TGTGCCAGCAGCTTACGCCCGACCTGGGAGGGGGCCAACGTCCTGACTTTC. Translating gives CASSLRPTWEGANVLTF. The V gene is TRBV7-9, the J gene TRBJ2-6; TRBD2 might be the D (5 bases). The V end was cut by 2 bases, the J end by 4 bases, with 15 bases between. CDR1 and CDR2 from the germline V gene are SEHNR and FQNEAQ (reference sequence). This CDR3 has 17 residues.

This clone came up a few times. The chain carries TRBV14 and TRBJ2-2, with D tentatively TRBD1 or TRBD2 (6 bases each). This CDR3 is built from 16 residues. In germline, CDR1 is SGHDN, CDR2 FVKESK. Trimming left V 2 bases short and J 5 bases short, with 15 bases between. The CDR3 sequence is CASSQLPGAGTGELFF. In nucleotides, the CDR3 is TGTGCCAGCAGCCAACTCCCGGGGGCCGGAACCGGGGAGCTGTTTTTT.